This paragraph covers one T cell receptor (beta chain) sequence. Its antigen is not known. Blood CD8+ and CD4+ T cells underwent high-throughput TCR beta sequencing. TEMRA cells underwent FACS enrichment and CD8+ and CD4+ T cells underwent negative isolation. CDR3 length equals 14 residues. The germline V and J ends were trimmed by 4 bases and 5 bases, with 12 bases remaining between them. Germline loops: CDR1 MGHDK, CDR2 SYGVNS. The data were taken from a study of CD8 T cells in Susac syndrome. Random hexamers primed reverse transcription of about 0.45 to 1 ug RNA. Amplification of TCR beta CDR3 by immunoSEQ multiplex PCR spanned 54 Vbeta and 13 Jbeta. TCRdb re-called the immunoSEQ multiplex PCR reads with MiXCR, one entry per CDR3 protein. The table has approximately 180,000 distinct CDR3 sequences, 90% to 96% seen once. General study findings and limits: Regarding the TCR sequencing and HLA analysis, the study admitted that a relatively small number of individuals were involved.

This receptor was taken from a human donor with multiple sclerosis. The specimen was CD4+ T cells from PBMCs. The chain combines TRBV25-1 with TRBJ2-1; maybe TRBD2 (5 bases). Here the CDR3 reads CASSGPWGDNEQFF. The CDR3 DNA is TGTGCCAGCAGTGGGCCGTGGGGAGACAATGAGCAGTTCTTC.